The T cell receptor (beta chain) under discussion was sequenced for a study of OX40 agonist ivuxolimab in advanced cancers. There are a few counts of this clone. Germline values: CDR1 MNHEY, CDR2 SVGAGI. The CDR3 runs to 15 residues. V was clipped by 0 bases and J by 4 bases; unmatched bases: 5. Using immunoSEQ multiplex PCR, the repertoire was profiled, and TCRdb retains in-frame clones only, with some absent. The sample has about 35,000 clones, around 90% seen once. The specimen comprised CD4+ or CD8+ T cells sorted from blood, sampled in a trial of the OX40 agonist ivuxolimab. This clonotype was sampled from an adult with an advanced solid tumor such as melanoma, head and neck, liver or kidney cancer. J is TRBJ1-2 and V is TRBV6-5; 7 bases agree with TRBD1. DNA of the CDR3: TGTGCCAGCAGTTACTCGACGCAGGGGGGCTATGGCTACACCTTC. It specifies CASSYSTQGGYGYTF.